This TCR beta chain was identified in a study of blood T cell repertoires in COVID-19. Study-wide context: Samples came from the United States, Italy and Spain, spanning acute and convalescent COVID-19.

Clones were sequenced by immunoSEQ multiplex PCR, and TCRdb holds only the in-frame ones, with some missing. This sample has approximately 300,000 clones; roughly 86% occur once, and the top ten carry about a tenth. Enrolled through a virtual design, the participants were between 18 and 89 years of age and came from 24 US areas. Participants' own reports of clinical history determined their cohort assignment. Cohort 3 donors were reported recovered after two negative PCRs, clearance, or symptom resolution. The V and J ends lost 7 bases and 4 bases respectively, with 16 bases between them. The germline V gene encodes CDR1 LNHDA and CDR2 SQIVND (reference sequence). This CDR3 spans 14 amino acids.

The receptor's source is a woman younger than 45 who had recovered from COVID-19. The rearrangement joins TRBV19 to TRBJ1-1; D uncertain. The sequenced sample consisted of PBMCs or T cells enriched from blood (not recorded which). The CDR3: CASTPQHLLTEAFF. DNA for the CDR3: TGTGCCAGTACACCTCAACACCTCCTCACTGAAGCTTTCTTT.